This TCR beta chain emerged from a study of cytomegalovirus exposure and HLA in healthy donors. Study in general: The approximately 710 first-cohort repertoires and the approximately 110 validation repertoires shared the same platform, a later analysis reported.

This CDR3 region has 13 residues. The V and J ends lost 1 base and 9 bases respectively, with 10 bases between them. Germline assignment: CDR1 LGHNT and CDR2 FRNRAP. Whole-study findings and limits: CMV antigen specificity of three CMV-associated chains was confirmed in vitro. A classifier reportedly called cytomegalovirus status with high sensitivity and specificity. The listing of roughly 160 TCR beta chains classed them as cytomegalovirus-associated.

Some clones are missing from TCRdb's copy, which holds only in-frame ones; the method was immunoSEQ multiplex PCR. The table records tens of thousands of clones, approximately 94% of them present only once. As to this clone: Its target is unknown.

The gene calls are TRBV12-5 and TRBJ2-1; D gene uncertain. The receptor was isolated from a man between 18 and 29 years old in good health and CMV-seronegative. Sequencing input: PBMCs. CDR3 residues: CASGLEPGIEQFF. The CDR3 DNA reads TGTGCTAGTGGTTTGGAGCCTGGTATTGAGCAGTTCTTC. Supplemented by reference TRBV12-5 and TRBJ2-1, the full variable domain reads DARVTQTPRHKVTEMGQEVTMRCQPILGHNTVFWYRQTMMQGLELLAYFRNRAPLDDSGMPKDRFSAEMPDATLATLKIQPSEPRDSAVYFCASGLEPGIEQFFGPGTRLTVL.